These 16 T cell receptor beta chains were all obtained from the same sample, sequenced in a study of blood T cell repertoires in COVID-19. Profiling relied on immunoSEQ multiplex PCR, and the TCRdb table lists in-frame clones only, not all of them. In the table there are about 250,000 clones, around 80% of which are singletons. The specimen sequenced was peripheral blood. The receptors originated from a middle-aged woman with active or convalescent COVID-19.

This clone has ten or more counts. J is TRBJ2-5 and V is TRBV11-2, with TRBD2 as a possible D gene (5 bases). The length of the CDR3 is 16 residues. Germline assignment: CDR1 SGHAT and CDR2 FQNNGV. V was cut by 5 bases and J by 3 bases, with 19 bases left in between. The CDR3 protein is CASSPWQDSFEETQYF. CDR3 nucleotide sequence: TGTGCCAGCAGCCCATGGCAGGACTCATTCGAAGAGACCCAGTACTTC.

This clone was seen only once. The gene calls are TRBV28 and TRBJ2-7, with TRBD2 matching 10 bases. Germline CDR1 MDHEN, CDR2 SYDVKM. This CDR3 has 14 amino acids. Losses at the gene ends were 7 bases for V and 3 bases for J; bases not matched to a gene: 6. The CDR3: CASKRTSGFYEQYV. DNA of the CDR3: TGTGCCAGCAAGAGGACTAGCGGTTTCTACGAGCAGTACGTC.

This sequence joins TRBV15 and TRBJ1-4; tentatively, D is TRBD1 (6 bases). V lost 7 bases to trimming and J lost 4 bases, with 10 bases between them. In germline, CDR1 is LNHNV, CDR2 YYDKDF (reference sequence). The CDR3 sequence is 13 residues long. The CDR3 DNA is TGTGCCACCACCGACAGGAATAATGAAAAACTGTTTTTT. It encodes CATTDRNNEKLFF.

The chain couples TRBV14 to TRBJ1-6; 7 nucleotides agree with TRBD1. Germline assignment: CDR1 SGHDN and CDR2 FVKESK. The CDR3 length is 15 residues. The trim removed 6 bases at V and 9 bases at J, leaving 11 bases unmatched. The CDR3 region is CASSSTGAAASPLHF. In DNA, the CDR3 is TGTGCCAGCAGTTCTACAGGGGCGGCGGCTTCACCCCTCCACTTT.

This clone was detected once. V gene TRBV7-9 combines with J gene TRBJ2-3; 10 nucleotides match TRBD2. Germline-derived CDR1 and CDR2 are SEHNR and FQNEAQ (reference sequence). This CDR3 is 15 amino acids long. Trimming removed 3 bases from V and 6 bases from J; junction bases left unmatched: 6. The CDR3 region is CASSFLAGERDTQYF. CDR3 nucleotide sequence: TGTGCCAGCAGCTTTCTAGCGGGGGAGCGGGATACGCAGTATTTT.

This chain joins TRBV3-1 (or the pseudogene TRBV3-2) and TRBJ1-1, with TRBD1 identical over 8 bases. Germline V gene sequence: CDR1 LGHDT, CDR2 YNNKEL (reference sequence). Germline trimming cut 3 bases from V and 5 bases from J; bases unmatched to any gene: 8. CDR3 length equals 15 residues. CDR3 in amino acids: CASSHPRTGLTEAFF. The CDR3 DNA reads as TGTGCCAGCAGCCACCCTAGGACAGGGCTTACTGAAGCTTTCTTT.

This chain joins TRBV20-1 and TRBJ1-3, with unresolved D. The CDR3 is 11 amino acids. Germline V gives CDR1 DFQATT, CDR2 SNEGSKA (reference sequence). Trimming pared 7 bases from V and 10 bases from J, leaving 14 bases between. The CDR3 reads CSVQEGGTIYF. The DNA for the CDR3 is TGCAGTGTCCAAGAGGGAGGGACCATATATTTT.

The chain recombines TRBV6-1 with TRBJ1-3; 7 bases are a match to TRBD1. Germline CDR1 is MNHNS and CDR2 is SASEGT. V lost 0 bases, J lost 2 bases, and 4 bases stayed unmatched. There are 16 residues in the CDR3. The CDR3 reads CASSEADREAGNTIYF. CDR3 nucleotide sequence: TGTGCCAGCAGTGAAGCTGACAGGGAGGCTGGAAACACCATATATTTT.

The CDR3 bases are TGCAGCGTTGCAGGGCAGGAGAATTCACCCCTCCACTTT. Protein: CSVAGQENSPLHF. The rearrangement joins TRBV29-1 to TRBJ1-6, with D perhaps matching TRBD1 (5 bases). The CDR3 spans 13 residues. Germline V gene sequence: CDR1 SQVTM, CDR2 ANQGSEA. V was cut by 4 bases and J by 7 bases, with 11 bases left in between.

This clone was observed at least ten times. V is TRBV28 and J is TRBJ1-4; D perhaps matches TRBD1 (5 bases). The length of the CDR3 is 15 residues. V shed 6 bases and J shed 5 bases, with 16 bases lying between them. Germline CDR1 and CDR2: MDHEN and SYDVKM. The CDR3 region is CASRAPRQGNEKLFF. The DNA for the CDR3 is TGTGCCAGCAGGGCCCCCCGGCAGGGAAATGAAAAACTGTTTTTT.

This clone was detected a few times. The DNA for the CDR3 is TGTGCCAGCAGCCTCGGACAGGGGAGGCGCTATAATTCACCCCTCCACTTT. It is translated as CASSLGQGRRYNSPLHF. This rearrangement joins TRBV11-2 to TRBJ1-6, with TRBD1 identical over 9 bases. The germline gives CDR1 SGHAT, CDR2 FQNNGV. After removal of 5 bases from V and 3 bases from J, the junction contained 8 bases not matched to a gene. The CDR3 sequence is 17 residues long.

V is TRBV7-3 and J is TRBJ1-1; TRBD1 matches 8 bases. Germline CDR1 SGHTA, CDR2 FQGTGA. The CDR3 runs 15 residues. The V gene end was trimmed by 4 bases and the J gene end by 0 bases; junction bases not matched to a gene: 4. CDR3 DNA: TGTGCCAGCAGCTCCTCAGGGGGCATGAACACTGAAGCTTTCTTT. Its protein is CASSSSGGMNTEAFF.

The V gene is TRBV7-6, the J gene TRBJ1-6; D ambiguous. The CDR3 has 15 amino acids. V lost 6 bases to trimming and J lost 10 bases, with 19 bases between them. Germline V gene lookup returns CDR1 SGHVS and CDR2 FNYEAQ. The CDR3 reads CASRQDFQPSSPLHF. As DNA, the CDR3 is TGTGCCAGCAGACAAGACTTCCAGCCCTCCTCACCCCTCCACTTT.

This clone appeared many times. This rearrangement joins TRBV2 to TRBJ2-7, with TRBD1 matching over 8 bases. Germline trimming cut 4 bases from V and 4 bases from J; bases unmatched to any gene: 6. From germline, CDR1 is SNHLY and CDR2 FYNNEI. The CDR3 loop spans 14 amino acids. The CDR3 spells CASSATGVGYEQYV. CDR3 DNA: TGTGCCAGCAGTGCGACAGGGGTAGGGTACGAGCAGTACGTC.

The chain couples TRBV19 to TRBJ1-2; D is undetermined. Trimming stripped 8 bases from V and 3 bases from J, with 13 bases between. CDR1 and CDR2 (germline): LNHDA, SQIVND (reference sequence). CDR3 length: 13 residues. The CDR3 coding sequence is TGTGCCAGTGAAACAAGGAGGGACTATGGCTACACCTTC. Its protein is CASETRRDYGYTF. The whole variable domain, remainder taken from reference TRBV19 and TRBJ1-2, is DGGITQSPKYLFRKEGQNVTLSCEQNLNHDAMYWYRQDPGQGLRLIYYSQIVNDFQKGDIAEGYSVSREKKESFPLTVTSAQKNPTAFYLCASETRRDYGYTFGSGTRLTVV.

This chain uses TRBV6-5 with TRBJ2-1; D remains unclear. There are 15 residues in the CDR3. Per the germline V gene, CDR1 is MNHEY and CDR2 is SVGAGI. The V end lost 6 bases, the J end lost 0 bases, and 12 bases lay between the germline ends. CDR3: CASRTGSNSYNEQFF. Here the CDR3 DNA reads TGTGCCAGCAGGACCGGGTCTAACTCCTACAATGAGCAGTTCTTC.